Listed here are 28 T cell receptor beta chains from one sample, sequenced in a study of blood T cells in healthy people across ages. The authors ran a second PCR of 7 to 11 cycles using a sample-barcoded 5' primer and a J-beta primer mix. TCRdb fed the 5' RACE reads into MiXCR, producing one record per CDR3 protein. The table lists 1.4 million or so distinct CDR3 sequences, 42% of them singletons. The source material was blood. The receptors were gathered from a woman aged 18-29 years in good health.

This clonotype turned up a few times. The chain has TRBV6-2 or TRBV6-3 and TRBJ2-7; D unclear. V lost 0 bases, J lost 1 base, and 13 bases lay in between. The CDR3 loop spans 16 amino acids. CDR1 and CDR2 (germline): MNHEY, SVGEGT. CDR3: CASSYSLVLGSYEQYF. The CDR3 DNA sequence: TGTGCCAGCAGTTACTCGTTAGTCCTTGGGTCCTACGAGCAGTACTTC.

This clonotype showed up just a few times. The J gene is TRBJ2-3, the V gene TRBV29-1; 9 positions agree with TRBD1. Trimming took 4 bases from V and 3 from J; bases not matched to a gene: 14. This CDR3 has 17 residues. Germline values: CDR1 SQVTM, CDR2 ANQGSEA. CDR3 DNA: TGCAGCGTTGTAGGAACAGGGGGCCGGTTTTTGACAGATACGCAGTATTTT. Its translation is CSVVGTGGRFLTDTQYF.

On this clonotype: One junction end does not reproduce the germline sequence, and a read error may be involved. This chain connects TRBV5-1 to TRBJ1-5; no reliable D call. CDR1 is SGHRS and CDR2 is YFSETQ in the germline V gene. The CDR3 has 12 residues. For the CDR3, the DNA is TGCGCCGGCAGCCCGATTGGTCAGCCCCAGCATTTT. Protein product: CAGSPIGQPQHF.

Note on this clonotype: Since a much larger clone is just one base distant, this may be a read error. The genes are TRBV5-1 and TRBJ2-1, with 8 bases lining up with TRBD2. There are 16 residues in the CDR3. Germline loops: CDR1 SGHRS, CDR2 YFSETQ. After removal of 1 base from V and 13 bases from J, the junction contained 16 bases not matched to a gene. The CDR3: CASSLRVAGYQETQFF. Here the CDR3 DNA reads TGCGCCAGCAGCTTGAGAGTAGCGGGGTACCAAGAGACCCAGTTCTTC.

This chain links TRBV20-1 with TRBJ1-1; possibly TRBD1 for D (6 bases). This CDR3 has 13 residues. CDR1 is DFQATT and CDR2 is SNEGSKA in the germline V gene (reference sequence). V lost 6 bases to trimming and J lost 4 bases, with 15 bases between them. The CDR3 region has the DNA TGCAGTGCGTCCGTGAGCAGGGGCACTGAAGCTTTCTTT. It encodes CSASVSRGTEAFF.

J is TRBJ1-2 and V is TRBV28; the D is unclear. The germline V gene has CDR1 MDHEN and CDR2 SYDVKM. Deletions cut 6 bases from V and 2 bases from J, with 10 bases between. CDR3 length equals 13 residues. The CDR3 coding sequence is TGTGCCAGCAGGAGTAGGGTAAACTATGGCTACACCTTC. Residues: CASRSRVNYGYTF.

On this clonotype: At one end, the junction sequence differs from germline, possibly due to a read error. This chain links TRBV4-3 with TRBJ1-2, with TRBD1 matching over 8 bases. CDR1 LGHNA and CDR2 YSLEER come from the germline V gene. The CDR3 length is 16 residues. CDR3 nucleotide sequence: TGCGTCAGCAGCCAAGATATTGGACAGGGCAACTATGGCTACACCTTC. Its translation: CVSSQDIGQGNYGYTF.

This sequence joins TRBV15 and TRBJ2-1; D is unresolved. CDR1 and CDR2 (germline): LNHNV, YYDKDF (reference sequence). The ends were cut back, 1 base at V and 2 bases at J, with 12 bases in the middle. The CDR3 contains 16 residues. CDR3 DNA sequence: TGTGCCACCAGCAGAGCCCGGATCCTAACCTACAATGAGCAGTTCTTC. Its translation: CATSRARILTYNEQFF.

The sample holds a few counts of this clonotype. The chain is built from TRBV12-3 or TRBV12-4 and TRBJ2-1, with TRBD2 matching over 10 bases. This CDR3 contains 17 residues. With 5 bases clipped from V and 3 bases from J, the junction kept 10 bases outside the gene matches. CDR3: CASSLYSGTSVYNEQFF. As DNA, the CDR3 is TGTGCCAGCAGTCTATATAGCGGGACTAGCGTCTACAATGAGCAGTTCTTC.

The J gene is TRBJ2-3, the V gene TRBV6-6; D perhaps matches TRBD2 (5 bases). CDR1 and CDR2 from the germline V gene are MNHNY and SVGAGI (reference sequence). Trimming cost V 3 bases and J 2 bases, with 9 bases left between them. This CDR3 contains 14 residues. CDR3 loop: CASSYSENTDTQYF. The CDR3, as DNA: TGTGCCAGCAGTTATAGCGAAAACACAGATACGCAGTATTTT.

This clonotype was counted only a few times. The chain carries TRBV5-8 and TRBJ1-5, with D maybe TRBD1 (6 bases). The CDR3 loop spans 15 amino acids. Germline V gene lookup returns CDR1 SGHTS and CDR2 YDEGEE. V lost 0 bases and J 7 bases, leaving 14 bases between the germline ends. CDR3 DNA sequence: TGTGCCAGCAGCTTGGGGACACAGGGTGGACAGCCCCAGCATTTT. Translating it yields CASSLGTQGGQPQHF. The full variable domain, in which reference TRBV5-8 and TRBJ1-5 provide the parts outside the CDR3, is EAGVTQSPTHLIKTRGQQATLRCSPISGHTSVYWYQQALGLGLQFLLWYDEGEERNRGNFPPRFSGRQFPNYSSELNVNALELEDSALYLCASSLGTQGGQPQHFGDGTRLSIL.

This clonotype showed up just a few times. The V gene is TRBV12-3 or TRBV12-4, the J gene TRBJ1-1, with D possibly being TRBD1 (5 bases). CDR3 length equals 14 residues. V lost 3 bases and J lost 3, with 11 bases in between. In DNA, the CDR3 is TGTGCCAGCAGTTTCTCAGGAGGGGACACTGAAGCTTTCTTT. It yields the protein CASSFSGGDTEAFF.

The table lists this clonotype with a few counts. The chain uses TRBV27 and TRBJ2-1; 12 positions agree with TRBD2. The length of the CDR3 is 13 residues. V shed 10 bases and J 8 bases; nucleotides not matched to a gene: 6. Germline assignment: CDR1 MNHEY and CDR2 SMNVEV (reference sequence). This CDR3 is CATRLAGVYEQFF. For the CDR3, the DNA is TGTGCCACCAGACTAGCGGGAGTCTATGAGCAGTTCTTC.

This clonotype was observed a few times. The chain recombines TRBV2 with TRBJ1-5; D not resolved. Germline CDR1 and CDR2: SNHLY and FYNNEI. This CDR3 has 14 residues. Trimming removed 1 base from V and 3 bases from J, with 7 bases in between. The CDR3 sequence is CASSEGGFNQPQHF. The DNA for the CDR3 is TGTGCCAGCAGTGAAGGGGGATTCAATCAGCCCCAGCATTTT.

This clonotype was detected many times. The gene calls are TRBV29-1 and TRBJ2-1; D remains unclear. The CDR3 covers 12 residues. V lost 2 bases to trimming and J lost 4 bases, with 6 bases between them. Germline V gives CDR1 SQVTM, CDR2 ANQGSEA. The CDR3 region is CSVEREYNEQFF. The CDR3 coding sequence is TGCAGCGTTGAACGCGAGTACAATGAGCAGTTCTTC.

This clonotype has just a few counts. The chain carries TRBV20-1 and TRBJ1-2; D is unresolved. Germline loops: CDR1 DFQATT, CDR2 SNEGSKA (reference sequence). This CDR3 region has 12 residues. The V gene lost 0 bases and the J gene lost 7 bases, with 9 bases spanning the gap. The DNA for the CDR3 is TGCAGTGCTAGAGATGGTACACGTGGCTACACCTTC. Translated, it gives CSARDGTRGYTF.

This sequence joins TRBV7-9 and TRBJ1-2; the D gene is possibly TRBD1 (5 bases). The V gene's germline CDR1 is SEHNR and CDR2 FQNEAQ (reference sequence). V was clipped by 10 bases and J by 0 bases, with 15 bases between them. The CDR3 is 14 amino acids. This CDR3 reads CAILRGQANYGYTF. Here the CDR3 DNA reads TGTGCCATACTCCGCGGACAAGCTAACTATGGCTACACCTTC.

The sample holds a few counts of this clonotype. The rearrangement joins TRBV12-3 or TRBV12-4 to TRBJ2-1, with TRBD2 as a possible D gene (6 bases). The length of the CDR3 is 15 residues. V was cut by 0 bases and J by 5 bases, with 11 bases left in between. CDR3 residues: CASSLAEGFHNEQFF. The CDR3 DNA reads TGTGCCAGCAGTTTAGCGGAGGGCTTCCACAATGAGCAGTTCTTC.

There are many counts of this clonotype. The chain couples TRBV12-3 or TRBV12-4 to TRBJ2-3, with TRBD2 identical over 9 bases. V lost 5 bases to trimming and J lost 5 bases; unmatched junction nucleotides: 8. The CDR3 loop spans 15 amino acids. CDR3 amino acids: CASSPPGLAGDTQYF. CDR3 bases: TGTGCCAGCAGTCCCCCGGGACTAGCAGGAGATACGCAGTATTTT.

The chain has TRBV30 and TRBJ2-1; D call uncertain. This CDR3 comprises 13 residues. CDR1 and CDR2 from the germline V gene are GTSNPN and SVGIG (reference sequence). The ends were cut back, 0 bases at V and 2 bases at J, with 5 bases in the middle. CDR3 in amino acids: CAWSVATYNEQFF. DNA of the CDR3: TGTGCCTGGAGTGTGGCCACCTACAATGAGCAGTTCTTC.

The chain uses TRBV20-1 and TRBJ1-1, with 9 positions matching TRBD1. CDR1 DFQATT and CDR2 SNEGSKA come from the germline V gene (reference sequence). Trimming at V came to 3 bases and at J to 1 base, leaving 6 bases not matched to a gene. The CDR3 contains 15 residues. CDR3 amino acids: CSARGGDRANTEAFF. The CDR3, as DNA: TGCAGTGCTAGGGGGGGGGACAGGGCGAACACTGAAGCTTTCTTT.

This clonotype has just a few counts. The chain has TRBV7-2 and TRBJ2-3; perhaps TRBD2 as D (7 bases). V was shortened by 6 bases and J by 6 bases, with 16 bases between the two germline ends. This CDR3 region has 14 residues. Germline-derived CDR1 and CDR2 are SGHTA and FQGNSA. The CDR3 coding sequence is TGTGCCAGCAGTGTGAGGGGGGGTCGCGATACGCAGTATTTT. This codes for CASSVRGGRDTQYF.

With regard to this clonotype: One end of the junction fails to match germline, which may point to a read error. V is TRBV25-1 and J is TRBJ2-7; D is uncertain. Germline values: CDR1 MGHDK, CDR2 SYGVNS. The CDR3 contains 15 residues. The CDR3 here is CAGSEFTANYNEQYF. The CDR3 nucleotides are TGTGCCGGCAGTGAATTTACAGCCAACTACAATGAGCAGTACTTC.

V and J are TRBV27 and TRBJ2-1, with 14 bases aligning to TRBD2. Trimming cost V 5 bases and J 7 bases; bases outside gene matches: 7. This CDR3 region has 16 residues. The germline CDR1 and CDR2 sequences are MNHEY and SMNVEV (reference sequence). The CDR3 DNA sequence: TGTGCCAGCAGTCTAACCGGGACTAGCGGGAGAAATGAGCAGTTCTTC. Its translation is CASSLTGTSGRNEQFF.

The V gene is TRBV13, the J gene TRBJ2-6; D may be TRBD1 (5 bases). The CDR3 is 16 residues long. V shed 2 bases and J shed 0 bases, with 8 bases lying between them. Germline lookup yields CDR1 PRHDT and CDR2 FYEKMQ (reference sequence). DNA for the CDR3: TGTGCCAGCAGCTTACGCAGGGACTCTGGGGCCAACGTCCTGACTTTC. The encoded protein is CASSLRRDSGANVLTF.

Concerning this clonotype itself: One junction end disagrees with the germline gene, perhaps due to a read error. J is TRBJ2-5 and V is TRBV20-1, with D uncertain. CDR3 length: 14 amino acids. Germline V gene data show CDR1 as DFQATT and CDR2 as SNEGSKA (reference sequence). DNA for the CDR3: TGCGGTGCTGTGACCGATCAGGTAGAAGAGACCCAGTACTTC. It specifies CGAVTDQVEETQYF.

The rearrangement joins TRBV4-3 to TRBJ1-5; D is ambiguous. V was cut by 1 base and J by 0 bases, with 7 bases left in between. This CDR3 has 15 residues. Germline V lookup: CDR1 LGHNA, CDR2 YSLEER. The CDR3 DNA reads as TGCGCCAGCAGCCAAGGGAAGTATAGCAATCAGCCCCAGCATTTT. Residues: CASSQGKYSNQPQHF.

V and J are TRBV29-1 and TRBJ1-1; unclear D gene. Germline V gives CDR1 SQVTM, CDR2 ANQGSEA. The CDR3 has 15 amino acids. The ends were cut back, 6 bases at V and 0 bases at J, with 17 bases in the middle. The chain's CDR3 is CSVLPLLRMNTEAFF. As DNA, the CDR3 is TGCAGCGTCTTGCCCCTACTGCGGATGAACACTGAAGCTTTCTTT.